This TCR beta chain was captured by sequencing in a study of blood T cell repertoires in COVID-19. For the study at large: The samples span acute and convalescent COVID-19 from the United States, Italy and Spain. The analysed material was cDNA or gDNA that came from T cells, B-cell-depleted T cells, or PBMCs.

Enrollees, about 18 to 89 years old, lived in approximately 24 US areas. In the original processing: Reference gene primers were amplified, and this amplification served to estimate nucleated cell counts. Sequenced by immunoSEQ multiplex PCR; TCRdb stores in-frame clones only, minus some. V and J calls and clone size come straight from that table; D and trimming were deduced from the DNA. The sample holds roughly 250,000 clones, more than 80% seen once. Germline V gene lookup returns CDR1 LNHDA and CDR2 SQIVND (reference sequence). This CDR3 is 16 amino acids long. The V and J ends lost 5 bases and 4 bases, in that order; junction bases with no gene match: 8.

This receptor was taken from a woman aged 18-30 years who had recovered from COVID-19. This chain joins TRBV19 and TRBJ2-3; 11 bases map to TRBD1. The sequencing input was PBMCs or T cells enriched from blood (not recorded which). The CDR3 DNA sequence: TGTGCCAGTAGTCCCTGGGGACAGGGGGTCGCAGATACGCAGTATTTT. Its translation is CASSPWGQGVADTQYF.